This entry lists 10 T cell receptor beta chains sequenced from one sample in a study of blood T cell repertoires in COVID-19. The repertoire was sequenced with immunoSEQ multiplex PCR; TCRdb's copy has only in-frame clones and lacks some. The sample carries 110,000 to 150,000 clones, 60% to 85% recorded once. Sequenced material: peripheral blood. These receptors were taken from a man in his fifties or sixties with active or convalescent COVID-19.

The chain uses TRBV28 and TRBJ1-3, with D maybe TRBD1 (5 bases). Trimming cost V 7 bases and J 0 bases, with 13 bases left between them. Germline lookup yields CDR1 MDHEN and CDR2 SYDVKM. This CDR3 is built from 15 residues. DNA for the CDR3: TGTGCCAGCACCTTACAGGTTCACTCTGGAAACACCATATATTTT. It specifies CASTLQVHSGNTIYF.

The V gene is TRBV5-1, the J gene TRBJ2-7; weak D call: TRBD2 (5 bases). The CDR3 has 13 residues. Germline V gives CDR1 SGHRS, CDR2 YFSETQ. Trimming removed 0 bases at V and 5 bases at J, with 9 bases between. The CDR3 coding sequence is TGCGCCAGCAGCTTGGAAAACGGGAACGAGCAGTACTTC. Residues: CASSLENGNEQYF.

The rearrangement uses TRBV7-3 and TRBJ2-1; possibly TRBD1 for D (6 bases). The V and J ends lost 0 bases and 9 bases respectively, with 9 bases between them. This CDR3 region has 13 residues. CDR1 and CDR2 (germline): SGHTA, FQGTGA. CDR3 sequence reads: CASSLTVRGEQFF. The CDR3 DNA is TGTGCCAGCAGCTTAACGGTCAGGGGTGAGCAGTTCTTC.

The chain uses TRBV27 and TRBJ2-3, with D unresolved. Trimming removed 6 bases at V and 0 bases at J, with 13 bases between. Germline CDR1 and CDR2: MNHEY and SMNVEV (reference sequence). CDR3 length equals 15 residues. The CDR3 loop reads CASRLVSSSTDTQYF. CDR3 sequence (DNA): TGTGCCAGCAGACTTGTATCCTCTAGCACAGATACGCAGTATTTT.

The chain links TRBV5-4 to TRBJ2-5, with TRBD2 identical over 14 bases. Germline loops: CDR1 SGHNT, CDR2 YYREEE (reference sequence). Losses at the gene ends were 4 bases for V and 4 bases for J; bases not matched to a gene: 9. There are 17 residues in the CDR3. CDR3 protein: CASSPPGLAGASETQYF. Written as DNA, the CDR3 is TGTGCCAGCAGCCCCCCGGGACTAGCGGGAGCATCAGAGACCCAGTACTTC.

This clone was counted between two and nine times. The chain employs TRBV7-8 and TRBJ2-1; no definite D call. V lost 2 bases and J 6 bases, leaving 2 bases between the germline ends. The germline gives CDR1 SGHVS, CDR2 FQNEAQ. The CDR3 has 11 residues. The DNA of the CDR3 is TGTGCCAGCAGCTTACTCAATGAGCAGTTCTTC. This gives the protein CASSLLNEQFF. The whole variable domain, filled in from reference TRBV7-8 and TRBJ2-1, reads GAGVSQSPRYKVAKRGQDVALRCDPISGHVSLFWYQQALGQGPEFLTYFQNEAQLDKSGLPSDRFFAERPEGSVSTLKIQRTQQEDSAVYLCASSLLNEQFFGPGTRLTVL.

V and J are TRBV9 and TRBJ2-7; D ambiguous. The CDR3 sequence is 14 residues long. Trimming removed 4 bases at V and 2 bases at J, with 13 bases between. Germline CDR1 and CDR2: SGDLS and YYNGEE. The CDR3 loop reads CASSPRFGAYEQYF. CDR3 coding DNA: TGTGCCAGCAGCCCCCGGTTCGGAGCCTACGAGCAGTACTTC. The full variable domain, completed using reference TRBV9 and TRBJ2-7, is DSGVTQTPKHLITATGQRVTLRCSPRSGDLSVYWYQQSLDQGLQFLIQYYNGEERAKGNILERFSAQQFPDLHSELNLSSLELGDSALYFCASSPRFGAYEQYFGPGTRLTVT.

The rearrangement uses TRBV3-1 (or the pseudogene TRBV3-2) and TRBJ1-6; D ambiguous. The ends were cut back, 1 base at V and 0 bases at J, with 7 bases in the middle. CDR1 and CDR2 (germline): LGHDT, YNNKEL (reference sequence). This CDR3 region has 16 residues. The CDR3 protein is CASSQARSSYNSPLHF. CDR3 DNA: TGTGCCAGCAGCCAAGCAAGGAGCTCCTATAATTCACCCCTCCACTTT.

The gene calls are TRBV6-6 and TRBJ2-1, with TRBD1 identical over 7 bases. Germline values: CDR1 MNHNY, CDR2 SVGAGI (reference sequence). V shed 7 bases and J 5 bases; nucleotides not matched to a gene: 11. The CDR3 is made up of 15 amino acids. The CDR3 loop is CASKSGQTFHNEQFF. CDR3 DNA: TGTGCCAGCAAATCGGGACAGACGTTCCACAATGAGCAGTTCTTC.

This sequence joins TRBV6-5 and TRBJ1-5; possibly TRBD1 for D (6 bases). The CDR3 is made up of 13 amino acids. Germline CDR1 and CDR2: MNHEY and SVGAGI. V was cut by 6 bases and J by 3 bases, with 9 bases left in between. This chain's CDR3 is CASRGQLNQPQHF. The CDR3 bases are TGTGCCAGCAGAGGACAGCTCAATCAGCCCCAGCATTTT.